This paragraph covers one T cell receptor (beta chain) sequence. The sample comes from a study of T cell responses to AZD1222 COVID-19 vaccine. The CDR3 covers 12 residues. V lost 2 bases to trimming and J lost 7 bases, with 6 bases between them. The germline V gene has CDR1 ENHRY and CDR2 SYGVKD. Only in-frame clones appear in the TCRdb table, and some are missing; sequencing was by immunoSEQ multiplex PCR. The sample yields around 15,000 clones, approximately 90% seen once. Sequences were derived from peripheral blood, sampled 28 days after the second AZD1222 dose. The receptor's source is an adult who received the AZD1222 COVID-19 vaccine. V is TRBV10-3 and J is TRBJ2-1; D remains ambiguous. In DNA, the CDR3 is TGTGCCATCAGTGAGGCGCGGAATGAGCAGTTCTTC. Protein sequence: CAISEARNEQFF.